The T cell receptor beta chain under discussion was sequenced for a study of neurological immune-mediated disorders. Background on the study: Relapsing-remitting patients made up most of the roughly 35 multiple sclerosis patients, and secondary progressive patients made up 3.

The CDR3 is 15 residues long. The germline V gene has CDR1 DFQATT and CDR2 SNEGSKA (reference sequence). J lost 1 base, V lost 3 bases, and 8 bases had no gene match. Synthesis of cDNA was accomplished via 5'RACE employing 10-nucleotide random UMIs. TCRdb reprocessed the 5' RACE reads via MiXCR and lists one record per CDR3 protein. This table has 75,000 to 80,000 distinct CDR3 sequences, less than 5.5% appearing once. Study-level results: Expanded clones shared no identical CDR3 amino acid sequences across subjects, which suggested private TCR-beta repertoires in all groups. With the multiple sclerosis repertoire cluster, neither clinical nor MRI features showed any association.

This clonotype turned up a few times. The antigen is not known. Sequencing used PBMCs. The chain employs TRBV20-1 and TRBJ2-5; 7 bases are a match to TRBD2. The sequence was obtained from a woman younger than 45 with multiple sclerosis. CDR3: CSAREARGGQETQYF. The CDR3 DNA reads TGCAGTGCTAGGGAGGCCCGCGGGGGCCAAGAGACCCAGTACTTC.